This TCR beta chain was found in a study of blood T cells in healthy people across ages. Primed by a sample-barcoded 5' primer and a J-beta primer mix, a second PCR proceeded for roughly 6 to 12 cycles. MiXCR, applied by TCRdb to the 5' RACE reads, yields one record per CDR3 protein. Of about 750,000 distinct CDR3 sequences listed, roughly 53% were seen once; the top ten hold approximately 40%. General study points: Age brought a roughly linear fall in TCR beta diversity measured per million T cells. Diversity was higher, and naive CD4+ cells more numerous, in long-lived donors than in aged donors. Estimates based on one million T cells were treated as lower bounds.

Concerning this clonotype itself: Antigen unknown.

V was clipped by 7 bases and J by 6 bases, with 18 bases between them. Germline assignment: CDR1 MGHDK and CDR2 SYGVNS. This CDR3 region has 14 residues. Donors were systemically healthy Caucasian individuals from Russia aged roughly 6 to 100 years. V and J are TRBV25-1 and TRBJ1-2, with D possibly matching TRBD1 (5 bases). Specimen: blood. This sequence originates from a man older than 75 in good health. This chain's CDR3 is CASTRTLAVDGYTF. The CDR3 DNA follows: TGTGCCAGCACCAGGACACTAGCGGTGGATGGCTACACCTTC.